Presented here are 4 T cell receptor beta chains from one specimen sequenced in a study of CD8 T cells in Susac syndrome (dated by TCRdb to about 2019). The receptor library was made with the immunoSEQ multiplex PCR assay. RNA was extracted using the RNeasy kit, and roughly 0.5 to 1 ug of the RNA was reverse transcribed with random hexamers. TCRdb reprocessing: public reads trimmed at Q25 with fastp, clones called with MiXCR, in-frame beta chains kept. For every CDR3 protein sequence, its rows merge into one entry that carries the most common genes and DNA. Present in this sample are over 150,000 distinct CDR3 sequences, around 93% of which were seen just once. More than 0.08% of the sample is held by the ten biggest clonotypes. The specimen sequenced was CD4+ T cells from PBMCs. The origin of the receptors is a human donor with multiple sclerosis.

The chain couples TRBV27 to TRBJ1-1; TRBD1 might be the D (5 bases). The CDR3 has 15 amino acids. CDR1 and CDR2 (germline): MNHEY, SMNVEV (reference sequence). Between the trimmed V and J ends, which lost 6 bases and 4 bases, there was a span of 18 bases. CDR3: CASSLPGAGGTEAFF. CDR3 nucleotides: TGTGCCAGCAGCCTACCCGGGGCCGGCGGCACTGAAGCTTTCTTT.

This clonotype was observed once. V gene TRBV9 combines with J gene TRBJ1-1; D call uncertain. Trimming stripped 4 bases from V and 6 bases from J, with 13 bases between. Germline assignment: CDR1 SGDLS and CDR2 YYNGEE. The CDR3 spans 13 residues. DNA of the CDR3: TGTGCCAGCAGCCCCAGTCAGTTTTCTGAAGCTTTCTTT. Translating it yields CASSPSQFSEAFF.

The CDR3 protein is CASSPGRAQNIQYF. CDR3 coding DNA: TGTGCCAGCAGCCCCGGGAGGGCCCAAAACATTCAGTACTTC. V and J are TRBV7-2 and TRBJ2-4, with TRBD2 identical over 8 bases. V shed 5 bases and J 5 bases; nucleotides not matched to a gene: 5. There are 14 residues in the CDR3. Germline V gene data show CDR1 as SGHTA and CDR2 as FQGNSA.

The chain couples TRBV7-6 to TRBJ2-7; D tentatively reads TRBD1 or TRBD2 (9 bases each). Germline-derived CDR1 and CDR2 are SGHVS and FNYEAQ. The CDR3 is 15 residues long. V lost 3 bases to trimming and J lost 3 bases, with 15 bases between them. CDR3 residues: CASSFLAGQGYEQYF. The CDR3 DNA is TGTGCCAGCAGCTTTCTAGCGGGACAGGGCTACGAGCAGTACTTC.